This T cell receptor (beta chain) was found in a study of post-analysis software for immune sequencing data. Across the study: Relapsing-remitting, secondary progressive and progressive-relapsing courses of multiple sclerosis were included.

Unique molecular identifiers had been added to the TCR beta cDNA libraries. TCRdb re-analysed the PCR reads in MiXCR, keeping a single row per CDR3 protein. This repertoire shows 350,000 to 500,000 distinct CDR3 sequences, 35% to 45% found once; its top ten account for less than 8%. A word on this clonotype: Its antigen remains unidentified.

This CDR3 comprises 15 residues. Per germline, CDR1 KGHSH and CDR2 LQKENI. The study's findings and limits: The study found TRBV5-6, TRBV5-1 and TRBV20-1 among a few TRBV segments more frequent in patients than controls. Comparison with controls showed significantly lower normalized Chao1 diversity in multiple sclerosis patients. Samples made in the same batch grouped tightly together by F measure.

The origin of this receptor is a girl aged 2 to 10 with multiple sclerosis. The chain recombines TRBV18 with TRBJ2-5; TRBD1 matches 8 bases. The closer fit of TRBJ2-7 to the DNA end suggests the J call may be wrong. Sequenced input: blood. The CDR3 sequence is CASSPPGTGLSEQYF. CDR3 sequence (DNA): TGTGCCAGCTCACCACCGGGGACAGGACTCAGCGAGCAGTACTTC.